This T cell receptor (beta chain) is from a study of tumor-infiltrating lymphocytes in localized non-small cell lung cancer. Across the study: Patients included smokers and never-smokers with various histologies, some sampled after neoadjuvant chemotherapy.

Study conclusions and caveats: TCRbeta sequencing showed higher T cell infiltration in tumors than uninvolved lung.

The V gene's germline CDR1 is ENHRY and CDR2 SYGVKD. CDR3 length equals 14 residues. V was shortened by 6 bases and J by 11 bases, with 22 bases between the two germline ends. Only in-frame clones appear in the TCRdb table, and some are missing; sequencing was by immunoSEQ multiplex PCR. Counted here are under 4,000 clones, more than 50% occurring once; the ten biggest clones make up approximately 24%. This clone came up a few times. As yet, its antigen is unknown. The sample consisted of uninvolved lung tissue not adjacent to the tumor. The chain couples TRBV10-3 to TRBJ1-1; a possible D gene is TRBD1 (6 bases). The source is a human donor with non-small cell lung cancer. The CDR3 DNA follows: TGTGCCATCAGCCTGACAGGCCCTGCTTCCCCCGCTTTCTTT. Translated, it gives CAISLTGPASPAFF.